The subject of this entry is one T cell receptor (beta chain). Its matching antigen is unknown. Trimming took 2 bases from V and 2 from J, leaving 16 bases between them. Germline V lookup: CDR1 MNHNS, CDR2 SASEGT. The CDR3 is 16 residues long. This specimen belongs to a study of cytomegalovirus exposure and HLA in healthy donors. Study-wide findings and caveats: Analyzed later, association rates of TCRs varied across HLA loci, with DRB1 most and HLA-C fewest. Analysis was carried out at a later point, and it linked a missense DCLRE1C variant to TCR beta V- and J-gene trimming.

PCR used 60 Vbeta primers and 13 Jbeta primers. The protocol was immunoSEQ multiplex PCR, while the TCRdb copy is restricted to in-frame clones and leaves out a portion. The sample lists 170,000 or so clones, about three quarters seen once, with about 1.5% in the top ten. The receptor comes from a woman between 25 and 40 years old in good health and CMV-seropositive. Sequenced: PBMCs. V gene TRBV6-1 combines with J gene TRBJ2-7; D unresolved. The chain's CDR3 is CASSERRAGGTYEQYF. The DNA for the CDR3 is TGTGCCAGCAGTGAAAGGAGAGCCGGCGGAACCTACGAGCAGTACTTC.